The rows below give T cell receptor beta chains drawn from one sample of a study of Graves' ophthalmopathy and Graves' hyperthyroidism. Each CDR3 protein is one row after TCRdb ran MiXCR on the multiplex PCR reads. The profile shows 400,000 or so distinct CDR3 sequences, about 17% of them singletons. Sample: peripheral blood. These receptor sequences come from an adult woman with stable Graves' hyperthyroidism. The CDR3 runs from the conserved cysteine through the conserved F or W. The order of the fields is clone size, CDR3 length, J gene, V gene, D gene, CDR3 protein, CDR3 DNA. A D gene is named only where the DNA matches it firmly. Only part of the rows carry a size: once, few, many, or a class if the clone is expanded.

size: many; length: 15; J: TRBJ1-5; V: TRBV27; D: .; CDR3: CASSLYSHSNQPQHF; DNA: TGTGCCAGCAGTTTATACAGTCATAGCAATCAGCCCCAGCATTTT
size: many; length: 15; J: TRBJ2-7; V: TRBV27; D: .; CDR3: CASSHHPSDTYEQYF; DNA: TGTGCCAGCAGTCACCACCCCTCGGACACCTACGAGCAGTACTTC
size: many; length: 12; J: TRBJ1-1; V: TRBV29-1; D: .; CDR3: CSALQLNTEAFF; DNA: TGCAGCGCGCTCCAGCTGAACACTGAAGCTTTCTTT
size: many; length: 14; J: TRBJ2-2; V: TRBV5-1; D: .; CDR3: CASSLGTHTGELFF; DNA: TGCGCCAGCAGCTTGGGGACCCATACCGGGGAGCTGTTTTTT
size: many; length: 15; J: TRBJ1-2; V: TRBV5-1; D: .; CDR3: CASSLSASGGYGYTF; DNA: TGCGCCAGCAGCTTGTCGGCTTCAGGAGGCTATGGCTACACCTTC
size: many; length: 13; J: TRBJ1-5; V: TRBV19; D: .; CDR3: CASNPGLNQPQHF; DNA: TGTGCCAGTAACCCAGGGCTCAATCAGCCCCAGCATTTT
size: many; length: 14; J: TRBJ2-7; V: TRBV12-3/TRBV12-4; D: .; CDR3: CASSYPDGYYEQYF; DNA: TGTGCCAGCAGTTACCCGGACGGATACTACGAGCAGTACTTC
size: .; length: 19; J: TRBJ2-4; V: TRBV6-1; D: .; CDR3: CASTSSVRRAVAAKNIQYF; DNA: TGTGCCAGCACCTCATCTGTTCGGAGAGCAGTTGCTGCCAAAAACATTCAGTACTTC
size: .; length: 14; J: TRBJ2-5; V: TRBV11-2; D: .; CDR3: CASSIPGRKETQYF; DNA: TGTGCCAGCAGCATCCCCGGGAGAAAAGAGACCCAGTACTTC
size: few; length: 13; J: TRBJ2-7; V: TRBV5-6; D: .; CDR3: CASSLAPWGEQYF; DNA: TGTGCCAGCAGCTTGGCCCCATGGGGAGAGCAGTACTTC
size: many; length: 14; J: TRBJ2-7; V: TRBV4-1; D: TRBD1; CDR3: CASSQETGGREQYF; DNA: TGCGCCAGCAGCCAAGAAACAGGGGGTCGCGAGCAGTACTTC
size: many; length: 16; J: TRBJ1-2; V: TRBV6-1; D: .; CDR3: CASSEARWADNYGYTF; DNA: TGTGCCAGCAGTGAAGCGCGTTGGGCAGATAACTATGGCTACACCTTC
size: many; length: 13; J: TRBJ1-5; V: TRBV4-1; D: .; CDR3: CASSQVWNQPQHF; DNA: TGCGCCAGCAGCCAAGTTTGGAATCAGCCCCAGCATTTT
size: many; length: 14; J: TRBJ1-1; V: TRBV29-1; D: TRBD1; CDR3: CSVGTGHMNTEAFF; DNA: TGCAGCGTTGGGACAGGGCACATGAACACTGAAGCTTTCTTT
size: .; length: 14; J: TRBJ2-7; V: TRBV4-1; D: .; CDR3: CASSPGVPTYEQYF; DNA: TGCGCCAGCAGTCCGGGAGTACCAACCTACGAGCAGTACTTC
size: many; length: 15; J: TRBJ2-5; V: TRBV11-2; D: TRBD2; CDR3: CASSYTSGRGETQYF; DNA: TGTGCCAGCAGCTATACTAGCGGGAGAGGCGAGACCCAGTACTTC
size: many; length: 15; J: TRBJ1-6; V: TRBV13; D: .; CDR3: CASSSKDSGNSPLHF; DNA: TGTGCCAGCAGCTCTAAGGACAGTGGGAATTCACCCCTCCACTTT
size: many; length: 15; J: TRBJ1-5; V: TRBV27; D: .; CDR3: CASNPVGRRNQPQHF; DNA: TGTGCCAGCAACCCAGTTGGCAGACGAAATCAGCCCCAGCATTTT
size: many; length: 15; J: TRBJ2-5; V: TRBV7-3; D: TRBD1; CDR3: CASSHTTGGGETQYF; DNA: TGTGCCAGCAGCCACACGACAGGGGGCGGGGAGACCCAGTACTTC
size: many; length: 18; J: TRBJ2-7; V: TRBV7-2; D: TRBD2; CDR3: CASSLARVPIAGVGEQYF; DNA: TGTGCCAGCAGCTTGGCCCGGGTCCCTATAGCGGGAGTTGGTGAGCAGTACTTC
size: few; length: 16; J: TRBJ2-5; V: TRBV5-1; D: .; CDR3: CASSSALRGPRETQYF; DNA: TGCGCCAGCAGCTCGGCCCTTCGCGGTCCGAGGGAGACCCAGTACTTC
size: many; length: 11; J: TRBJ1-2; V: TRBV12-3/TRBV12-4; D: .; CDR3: CASTLGGTCTF; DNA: TGTGCCAGCACCCTCGGAGGGACCTGCACCTTC
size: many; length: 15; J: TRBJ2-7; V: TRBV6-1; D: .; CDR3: CASSALRTGTAEQYF; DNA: TGTGCCAGCAGTGCCTTAAGAACAGGGACGGCCGAGCAGTACTTC
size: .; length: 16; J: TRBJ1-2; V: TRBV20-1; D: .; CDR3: CSARGSGNGDRAGYTF; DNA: TGCAGTGCTAGAGGATCAGGGAACGGGGATCGGGCTGGCTACACCTTC
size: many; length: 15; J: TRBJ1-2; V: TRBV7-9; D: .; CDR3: CASSTTGREKDGYTF; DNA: TGTGCCAGCAGCACAACGGGCAGGGAGAAGGATGGCTACACCTTC
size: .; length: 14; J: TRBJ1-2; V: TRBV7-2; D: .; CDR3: CASSPGPWGYGYTF; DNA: TGTGCCAGCAGCCCCGGACCTTGGGGGTATGGCTACACCTTC
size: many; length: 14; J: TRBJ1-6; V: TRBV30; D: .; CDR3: CAWGAGRANSPLHF; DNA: TGTGCCTGGGGGGCCGGAAGGGCGAATTCACCCCTCCACTTT
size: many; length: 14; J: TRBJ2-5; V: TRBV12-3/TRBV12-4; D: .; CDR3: CASSLVGLGETQYF; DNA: TGTGCCAGCAGTTTGGTGGGGTTGGGGGAGACCCAGTACTTC
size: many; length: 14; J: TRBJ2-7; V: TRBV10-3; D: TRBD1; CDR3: CAISDRGQSYEQYF; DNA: TGTGCCATCAGTGACAGGGGGCAATCCTACGAGCAGTACTTC
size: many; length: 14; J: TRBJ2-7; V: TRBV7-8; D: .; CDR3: CASSLMVRGDEQYF; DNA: TGTGCCAGCAGCTTAATGGTCCGGGGAGACGAGCAGTACTTC
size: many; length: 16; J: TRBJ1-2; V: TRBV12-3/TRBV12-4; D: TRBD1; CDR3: CASSLRGQANLDGYTF; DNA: TGTGCCAGCAGTTTGAGGGGGCAGGCTAACTTGGATGGCTACACCTTC
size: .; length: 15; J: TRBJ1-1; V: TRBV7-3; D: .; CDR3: CASSPHGRGNTEAFF; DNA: TGTGCCAGCAGCCCACATGGCAGGGGGAACACTGAAGCTTTCTTT
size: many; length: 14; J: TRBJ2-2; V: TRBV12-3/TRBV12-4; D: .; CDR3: CASSLQGPAGELFF; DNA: TGTGCCAGCAGTTTGCAGGGGCCGGCCGGGGAGCTGTTTTTT